One and the same sample provided the 30 T cell receptor beta chains below, sequenced in a study of vaccination effects on CD4 cells after COVID-19. Their antigen targets remain unknown. The authors isolated CD4+ T cells after less than eleven days of culture. Each participant was given two doses of one vaccine (BNT162b2 or mRNA-1273). Some clones are missing from TCRdb's copy, which holds only in-frame ones; the method was immunoSEQ multiplex PCR. The repertoire holds 57,000 or so clones, with just under 80% as singletons. The sample consisted of CD4+ T cells from PBMCs cultured without peptide, taken after COVID-19 vaccination. Receptor source: a human donor who received a COVID-19 vaccine.

V usage is TRBV15 and J usage is TRBJ2-3, with D possibly TRBD1 on 6 matching bases. The CDR3 contains 18 residues. V gave up 1 base and J gave up 2 bases, with 19 bases separating them. Germline CDR1 LNHNV, CDR2 YYDKDF (reference sequence). The DNA for the CDR3 is TGTGCCACCAGCAGAGCCTTGACCCGCCAGGGGTACACAGATACGCAGTATTTT. Translation gives CATSRALTRQGYTDTQYF.

The V gene is TRBV3-1 (or the pseudogene TRBV3-2), the J gene TRBJ2-3; 10 bases agree with TRBD2. CDR3 length: 18 amino acids. V was pared by 1 base and J by 2 bases, with 9 bases of the junction left unmatched. CDR1 and CDR2 from the germline V gene are LGHDT and YNNKEL (reference sequence). CDR3 DNA: TGTGCCAGCAGCCAAGTCCTACCGACTAGCGGGCCCACAGATACGCAGTATTTT. Translation: CASSQVLPTSGPTDTQYF.

The rearrangement joins TRBV9 to TRBJ2-5, with D perhaps matching TRBD2 (5 bases). Germline V gives CDR1 SGDLS, CDR2 YYNGEE. The ends were cut back, 1 base at V and 5 bases at J, with 18 bases in the middle. This CDR3 region has 16 residues. The CDR3: CASSVSAGPTGETQYF. CDR3 bases: TGTGCCAGCAGCGTATCTGCGGGCCCCACTGGGGAGACCCAGTACTTC.

This clone was seen only once. V and J are TRBV3-1 (or the pseudogene TRBV3-2) and TRBJ1-1; 7 bases are a match to TRBD1. The length of the CDR3 is 15 residues. Germline assignment: CDR1 LGHDT and CDR2 YNNKEL (reference sequence). With V trimmed by 1 base and J by 10 bases, 12 bases remained unmatched. CDR3 amino acids: CASSQAGVRDSGAFF. DNA of the CDR3: TGTGCCAGCAGCCAAGCGGGTGTCAGGGACAGCGGAGCTTTCTTT.

The genes are TRBV12-3 or TRBV12-4 and TRBJ2-1; D unclear. The V gene lost 2 bases and the J gene lost 7 bases, with 0 bases spanning the gap. This CDR3 has 10 amino acids. As DNA, the CDR3 is TGTGCCAGCAGTTTAAATGAGCAGTTCTTC. It specifies CASSLNEQFF.

This clone was observed a few times. The chain employs TRBV4-2 and TRBJ2-1; D unclear. This CDR3 contains 16 residues. CDR1 and CDR2 (germline): LGHNA, YNFKEQ. Trimming left V 0 bases short and J 0 bases short, with 9 bases between. The CDR3 region has the DNA TGTGCCAGCAGCCAAGATAATCTCGGCTCCTACAATGAGCAGTTCTTC. This encodes CASSQDNLGSYNEQFF.

The chain couples TRBV3-1 (or the pseudogene TRBV3-2) to TRBJ1-3; TRBD1 might be the D (5 bases). Germline loops: CDR1 LGHDT, CDR2 YNNKEL (reference sequence). CDR3 length: 14 amino acids. Trimming left V 4 bases short and J 1 base short, with 8 bases between. CDR3 sequence reads: CASSPRGSGNTIYF. CDR3 nucleotide sequence: TGTGCCAGCAGCCCCCGGGGGTCTGGAAACACCATATATTTT.

The chain employs TRBV5-4 and TRBJ2-1; D assignment may be TRBD1 or TRBD2 (6 bases each). CDR3 length: 15 amino acids. Germline CDR1 reads SGHNT; CDR2 reads YYREEE (reference sequence). Between the trimmed V and J ends, which lost 2 bases and 4 bases, there was a span of 13 bases. Here the CDR3 DNA reads TGTGCCAGCAGCTTCCCCGGGGGCAAATACAATGAGCAGTTCTTC. It encodes CASSFPGGKYNEQFF.

CDR3 nucleotides: TGCGCCAGCAGCTGGGGTAGCGGGAGGTATTACAATGAGCAGTTCTTC. This codes for CASSWGSGRYYNEQFF. V gene TRBV5-1 combines with J gene TRBJ2-1, with 10 positions matching TRBD2. CDR3 length equals 16 residues. Germline CDR1 reads SGHRS; CDR2 reads YFSETQ. V gave up 3 bases and J gave up 4 bases; unmatched junction bases: 7.

The V call is TRBV28, the J call TRBJ2-7; D is perhaps TRBD2 (5 bases). Trimming left V 11 bases short and J 1 base short, with 12 bases between. The CDR3 loop spans 12 amino acids. Germline V gives CDR1 MDHEN, CDR2 SYDVKM. The CDR3 coding sequence is TGTGCCTCAAACCGGAGGTCCTACGAGCAGTACTTC. Protein sequence: CASNRRSYEQYF.

The CDR3, as DNA: TGTGCCAGTAGTCTACAGAGGGGGACCTACAATGAGCAGTTCTTC. Its translation is CASSLQRGTYNEQFF. This chain uses TRBV19 with TRBJ2-1; D is perhaps TRBD1 (6 bases). CDR1 is LNHDA, CDR2 SQIVND, per germline (reference sequence). V dropped 5 bases and J dropped 2 bases, with 13 bases sitting between them. The CDR3 runs 15 residues.

The chain combines TRBV6-5 with TRBJ2-7; D is possibly TRBD1 or TRBD2 (5 bases each). CDR1 is MNHEY and CDR2 is SVGAGI in the germline V gene. This CDR3 region has 15 residues. Trimming stripped 8 bases from V and 2 bases from J, with 19 bases between. This CDR3 is CASRTGLGRTYEQYF. CDR3 nucleotides: TGTGCCAGCCGAACGGGGCTAGGCAGGACCTACGAGCAGTACTTC.

CDR3 loop: CASSLGSLNYGYTF. CDR3 DNA: TGTGCCAGCAGCTTGGGCAGCCTTAACTATGGCTACACCTTC. This chain connects TRBV5-6 to TRBJ1-2; D ambiguous. The V and J ends lost 0 bases and 1 base respectively, with 7 bases between them. Germline CDR1 is SGHDT and CDR2 is YYEEEE. The CDR3 extends over 14 amino acids.

V and J are TRBV5-1 and TRBJ1-3; possibly TRBD1 for D (5 bases). Germline V CDR1 and CDR2: SGHRS, YFSETQ. The CDR3 consists of 15 residues. V was pared by 0 bases and J by 4 bases, with 11 bases between. CDR3 residues: CASSLGSGRGNTIYF. CDR3 sequence (DNA): TGCGCCAGCAGCTTGGGATCGGGGCGCGGAAACACCATATATTTT.

V and J are TRBV2 and TRBJ2-6, with TRBD1 as a possible D gene (6 bases). V was pared by 6 bases and J by 0 bases, with 18 bases between. Germline V gene data show CDR1 as SNHLY and CDR2 as FYNNEI. CDR3 size: 18 residues. The CDR3 DNA sequence: TGTGCCAGCAGACCTTCCCGGACAGTTGTCTCTGGGGCCAACGTCCTGACTTTC. Its translation: CASRPSRTVVSGANVLTF.

The V and J genes are TRBV5-1 and TRBJ1-2; D possibly corresponds to TRBD1 (6 bases). CDR3 length: 15 residues. Deletions cut 4 bases from V and 2 bases from J, with 15 bases between. Germline CDR1 SGHRS, CDR2 YFSETQ. The CDR3, as DNA: TGCGCCAGCAGCCCTGGGGGGACACCCAACTATGGCTACACCTTC. Encoded protein: CASSPGGTPNYGYTF.

This clone has only one observation. The J gene is TRBJ1-4, the V gene TRBV28; perhaps TRBD1 as D (6 bases). The CDR3 has 24 residues. Germline V gene sequence: CDR1 MDHEN, CDR2 SYDVKM. Trimming cost V 3 bases and J 8 bases, with 43 bases left between them. In DNA, the CDR3 is TGTGCCAGCAGTTTCCCCCGGGACCGGGACAAGCCGTTGGTGGTTAACCGAAGACAGGAAAAACTGTTTTTT. Its translation: CASSFPRDRDKPLVVNRRQEKLFF.

The rearrangement uses TRBV3-1 (or the pseudogene TRBV3-2) and TRBJ1-4; TRBD1 matches at 8 bases. The germline gives CDR1 LGHDT, CDR2 YNNKEL (reference sequence). This CDR3 is 17 amino acids long. Trimming cost V 2 bases and J 4 bases; bases outside gene matches: 9. The CDR3 region is CASSQRPGGYGNEKLFF. The DNA of the CDR3 is TGTGCCAGCAGCCAACGACCAGGGGGCTATGGTAATGAAAAACTGTTTTTT.

With regard to this clone: At one of its ends the junction is not consistent with the germline gene, which may arise from a read error. This sequence joins TRBV7-2 and TRBJ2-7, with 10 positions matching TRBD1. The CDR3 has 15 residues. Germline-derived CDR1 and CDR2 are SGHTA and FQGNSA. CDR3 DNA: TGTGCCAGCACCTTAACGGGACAGGGGATCTACGAGCAGTACTTC. Protein sequence: CASTLTGQGIYEQYF. The full variable domain, with the rest looked up from reference TRBV7-2 and TRBJ2-7, is GAGVSQSPSNKVTEKGKDVELRCDPISGHTALYWYRQSLGQGLEFLIYFQGNSAPDKSGLPSDRFSAERTGGSVSTLTIQRTQQEDSAVYLCASTLTGQGIYEQYFGPGTRLTVT.

The V call is TRBV28, the J call TRBJ2-7; 10 bases are shared with TRBD1. Looked up from germline, CDR1 is MDHEN and CDR2 is SYDVKM. V gave up 1 base and J gave up 1 base; unmatched junction bases: 1. CDR3 length: 15 residues. For the CDR3, the DNA is TGTGCCAGCAGTTTATCGGGACAGGGGTCCTACGAGCAGTACTTC. Translated, it gives CASSLSGQGSYEQYF.

In DNA form, the CDR3 reads TGTGCCAGCAGCTTGCCCGGGACGAGTGCCTACGAGCAGTACTTC. Translated, it gives CASSLPGTSAYEQYF. V and J are TRBV5-4 and TRBJ2-7; D possibly uses TRBD1 or TRBD2 (5 bases each). The CDR3 contains 15 residues. Per germline, CDR1 SGHNT and CDR2 YYREEE (reference sequence). The V end lost 1 base, the J end lost 2 bases, and 13 bases lay between the germline ends.

The chain has TRBV20-1 and TRBJ2-7; D gene unclear. CDR3 length: 10 residues. Trimming took 5 bases from V and 5 from J, leaving 7 bases between them. Germline CDR1 reads DFQATT; CDR2 reads SNEGSKA (reference sequence). This CDR3 is CSAFFDEQYF. The CDR3 nucleotides are TGCAGTGCTTTTTTCGACGAGCAGTACTTC.

This clone was found once. One junction end does not reproduce the germline sequence, and a read error may be involved. The chain combines TRBV7-9 with TRBJ1-1; 7 nucleotides line up with TRBD1. The CDR3 runs 13 residues. Germline CDR1 is SEHNR and CDR2 is FQNEAQ (reference sequence). The DNA for the CDR3 is TGTGCCAGCAGCGAAGGACAGGTTCCTGCCCTTGACTTT. This translates into CASSEGQVPALDF. Supplemented by reference TRBV7-9 and TRBJ1-1, the full variable domain reads DTGVSQNPRHKITKRGQNVTFRCDPISEHNRLYWYRQTLGQGPEFLTYFQNEAQLEKSRLLSDRFSAERPKGSFSTLEIQRTEQGDSAMYLCASSEGQVPALDFGQGTRLTVV.

The rearrangement joins TRBV7-9 to TRBJ1-3; D gene unclear. V shed 5 bases and J shed 0 bases, with 8 bases lying between them. Germline CDR1 is SEHNR and CDR2 is FQNEAQ (reference sequence). The CDR3 consists of 14 residues. The CDR3 DNA is TGTGCCAGCAGCCTCCAGTCCTCTGGAAACACCATATATTTT. This encodes CASSLQSSGNTIYF.

The rearrangement uses TRBV30 and TRBJ1-5; D remains ambiguous. Per the germline V gene, CDR1 is GTSNPN and CDR2 is SVGIG (reference sequence). The CDR3 runs to 19 residues. V lost 0 bases and J 1 base, leaving 22 bases between the germline ends. The CDR3 protein is CAWSVPRSNRTMSNQPQHF. The CDR3 coding sequence is TGTGCCTGGAGTGTACCTCGCAGCAATCGGACTATGAGCAATCAGCCCCAGCATTTT.

This rearrangement joins TRBV7-9 to TRBJ1-2; possible D gene TRBD1, 5 bases. Germline V gene lookup returns CDR1 SEHNR and CDR2 FQNEAQ (reference sequence). V dropped 3 bases and J dropped 4 bases, with 12 bases sitting between them. This CDR3 has 14 residues. Here the CDR3 DNA reads TGTGCCAGCAGCTTGGCCGAGGGGAGCTATGGCTACACCTTC. Its translation is CASSLAEGSYGYTF.

The V call is TRBV5-4, the J call TRBJ2-2, with 14 positions matching TRBD2. V was pared by 0 bases and J by 3 bases, with 4 bases of the junction left unmatched. Germline V gene data show CDR1 as SGHNT and CDR2 as YYREEE (reference sequence). The CDR3 spans 18 residues. Here the CDR3 DNA reads TGTGCCAGCAGCTTGGGACTAGCGGGGGGGCCGGACACCGGGGAGCTGTTTTTT. Amino acids: CASSLGLAGGPDTGELFF.

The chain is built from TRBV18 and TRBJ2-7; the D gene is possibly TRBD1 (5 bases). The V end lost 2 bases, the J end lost 3 bases, and 11 bases lay between the germline ends. Per the germline V gene, CDR1 is KGHSH and CDR2 is LQKENI. This CDR3 has 14 amino acids. The CDR3 sequence is CASSPVRADYEQYF. CDR3 sequence (DNA): TGTGCCAGCTCACCAGTCAGGGCAGACTACGAGCAGTACTTC.

The genes are TRBV6-5 and TRBJ2-1; unclear D gene. The CDR3 covers 15 residues. Per the germline V gene, CDR1 is MNHEY and CDR2 is SVGAGI. The V end was cut by 6 bases, the J end by 0 bases, with 12 bases between. CDR3: CASSLYGSSYNEQFF. The CDR3 nucleotides are TGTGCCAGCAGCCTGTACGGCAGCTCCTACAATGAGCAGTTCTTC.

CDR3 DNA: TGTGCCAGCAGTCCCCTACCGGGACAGAAGACTGCAACTAATGAAAAACTGTTTTTT. Protein product: CASSPLPGQKTATNEKLFF. The chain joins TRBV28 to TRBJ1-4; 7 bases line up with TRBD1. The V segment lost 5 bases and the J segment 0 bases; nucleotides outside the gene matches: 15. CDR3 length: 19 residues. Germline V gives CDR1 MDHEN, CDR2 SYDVKM.